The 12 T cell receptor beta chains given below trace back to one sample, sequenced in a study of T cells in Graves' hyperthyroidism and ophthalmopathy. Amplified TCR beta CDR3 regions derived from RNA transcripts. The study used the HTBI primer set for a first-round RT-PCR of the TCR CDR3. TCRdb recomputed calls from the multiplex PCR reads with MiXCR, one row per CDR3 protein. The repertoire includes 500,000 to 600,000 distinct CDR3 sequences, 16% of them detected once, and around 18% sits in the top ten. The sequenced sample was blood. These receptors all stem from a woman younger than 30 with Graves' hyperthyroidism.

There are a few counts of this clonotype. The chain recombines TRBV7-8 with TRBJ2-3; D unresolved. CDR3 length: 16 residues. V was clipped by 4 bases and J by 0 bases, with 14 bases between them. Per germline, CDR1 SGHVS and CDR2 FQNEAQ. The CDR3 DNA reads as TGTGCCAGCAGCTCCTCGGTACTCTCTAGCACAGATACGCAGTATTTT. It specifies CASSSSVLSSTDTQYF.

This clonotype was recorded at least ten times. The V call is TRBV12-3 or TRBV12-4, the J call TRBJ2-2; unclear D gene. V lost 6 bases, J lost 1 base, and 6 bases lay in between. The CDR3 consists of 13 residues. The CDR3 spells CASSTLNTGELFF. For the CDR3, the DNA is TGTGCCAGCAGCACATTGAACACCGGGGAGCTGTTTTTT.

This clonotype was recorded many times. In DNA, the CDR3 is TGTGCCAGCAGTGAAGCAGGTGGCAGGGGGCCCTACGAGCAGTACTTC. This gives the protein CASSEAGGRGPYEQYF. V is TRBV2 and J is TRBJ2-7, with 8 nucleotides matching TRBD1. The length of the CDR3 is 16 residues. Germline trimming cut 0 bases from V and 2 bases from J; bases unmatched to any gene: 6. Germline values: CDR1 SNHLY, CDR2 FYNNEI.

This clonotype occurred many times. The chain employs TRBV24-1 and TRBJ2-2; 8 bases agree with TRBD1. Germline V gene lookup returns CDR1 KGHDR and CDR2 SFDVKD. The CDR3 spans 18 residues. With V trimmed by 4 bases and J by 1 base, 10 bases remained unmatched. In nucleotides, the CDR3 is TGTGCCACCAGTGACCGGGACAGGTGTGTTGGGAACACCGGGGAGCTGTTTTTT. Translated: CATSDRDRCVGNTGELFF.

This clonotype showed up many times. In DNA, the CDR3 is TGTGCCAGCAGTCGCCGGACTAGCGGGAGGGCAGATACGCAGTATTTT. This gives the protein CASSRRTSGRADTQYF. The V call is TRBV6-2 or TRBV6-3, the J call TRBJ2-3; 15 bases align to TRBD2. This CDR3 comprises 16 residues. Germline CDR1 reads MNHEY; CDR2 reads SVGEGT. The junction had 4 bases not matched to a gene; V was cut back by 5 bases and J by 4 bases.

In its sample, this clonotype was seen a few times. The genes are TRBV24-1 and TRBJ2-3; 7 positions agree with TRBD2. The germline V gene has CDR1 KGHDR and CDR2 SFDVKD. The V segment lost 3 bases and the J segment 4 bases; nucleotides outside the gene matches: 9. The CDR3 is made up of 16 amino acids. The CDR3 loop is CATSDRYGGIADTQYF. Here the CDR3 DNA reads TGTGCCACCAGTGATCGGTACGGGGGGATCGCAGATACGCAGTATTTT.

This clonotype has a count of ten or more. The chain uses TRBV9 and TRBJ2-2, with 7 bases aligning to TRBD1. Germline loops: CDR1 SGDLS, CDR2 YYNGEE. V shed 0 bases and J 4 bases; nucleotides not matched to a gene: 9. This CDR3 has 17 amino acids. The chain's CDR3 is CASSVGPHRGGTGELFF. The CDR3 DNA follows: TGTGCCAGCAGCGTAGGCCCTCACAGGGGTGGCACCGGGGAGCTGTTTTTT.

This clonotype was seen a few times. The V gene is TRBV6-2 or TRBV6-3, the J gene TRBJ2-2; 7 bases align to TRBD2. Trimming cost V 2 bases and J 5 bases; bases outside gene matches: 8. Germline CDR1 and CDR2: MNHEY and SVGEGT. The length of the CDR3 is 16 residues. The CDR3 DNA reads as TGTGCCAGCAGTTACACCGAGCGGGGAAAGACCGGGGAGCTGTTTTTT. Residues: CASSYTERGKTGELFF.

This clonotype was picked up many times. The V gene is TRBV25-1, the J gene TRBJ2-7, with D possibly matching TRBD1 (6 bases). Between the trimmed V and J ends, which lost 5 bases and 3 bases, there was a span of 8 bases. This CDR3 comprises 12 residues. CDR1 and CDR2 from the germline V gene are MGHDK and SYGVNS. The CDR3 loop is CASSSGVYEQYF. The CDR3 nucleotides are TGTGCCAGCAGTTCAGGGGTCTACGAGCAGTACTTC.

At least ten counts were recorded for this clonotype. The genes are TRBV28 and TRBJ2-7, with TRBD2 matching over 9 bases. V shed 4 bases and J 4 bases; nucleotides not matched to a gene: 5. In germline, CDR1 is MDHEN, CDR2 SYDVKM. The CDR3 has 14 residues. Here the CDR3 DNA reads TGTGCCAGCAGTTCATTAGCGGGGGTGTACGAGCAGTACGTC. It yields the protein CASSSLAGVYEQYV.

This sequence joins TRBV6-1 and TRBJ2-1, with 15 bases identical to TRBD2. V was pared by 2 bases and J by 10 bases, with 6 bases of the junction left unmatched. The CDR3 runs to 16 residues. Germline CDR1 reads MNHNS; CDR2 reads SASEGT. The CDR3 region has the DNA TGTGCCAGCAGTGAAAGGACTAGCGGGGGGGCAGGGGAGCAGTTCTTC. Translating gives CASSERTSGGAGEQFF.

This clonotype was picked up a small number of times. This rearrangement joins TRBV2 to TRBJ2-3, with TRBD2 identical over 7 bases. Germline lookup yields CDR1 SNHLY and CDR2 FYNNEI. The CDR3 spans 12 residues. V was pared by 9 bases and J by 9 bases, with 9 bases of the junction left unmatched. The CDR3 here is CARLSTGGTQYF. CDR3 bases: TGTGCCAGACTATCTACGGGAGGCACGCAGTATTTT.